The 20 T cell receptor beta chains in this list originate from one sample, sequenced in a study of cytomegalovirus exposure and HLA in healthy donors. Data came from immunoSEQ multiplex PCR; TCRdb stores just in-frame clones and leaves some out. The sample gives approximately 150,000 clones, approximately 91% of which show up once; about 0.75% is in the top ten. The sequenced material came from PBMCs. These receptors all come from a man between 18 and 35 years old in good health and CMV-seronegative.

The table lists this clone with a count of one. The chain is built from TRBV30 and TRBJ2-5; D call uncertain. The V end was cut by 0 bases, the J end by 7 bases, with 12 bases between. Germline values: CDR1 GTSNPN, CDR2 SVGIG (reference sequence). This CDR3 comprises 13 residues. This CDR3 reads CAWSVSLVATQYF. As DNA, the CDR3 is TGTGCCTGGAGTGTAAGTCTAGTGGCGACCCAGTACTTC.

The V call is TRBV30, the J call TRBJ1-2; 7 bases match TRBD1. Germline V gene sequence: CDR1 GTSNPN, CDR2 SVGIG (reference sequence). The CDR3 runs to 14 residues. The trim removed 1 base at V and 2 bases at J, leaving 4 bases unmatched. For the CDR3, the DNA is TGTGCCTGGAGTGCCCTACAGGGGAACTATGGCTACACCTTC. Protein sequence: CAWSALQGNYGYTF. Looking up the rest from reference TRBV30 and TRBJ1-2 gives the full variable domain: SQTIHQWPATLVQPVGSPLSLECTVEGTSNPNLYWYRQAAGRGLQLLFYSVGIGQISSEVPQNLSASRPQDRQFILSSKKLLLSDSGFYLCAWSALQGNYGYTFGSGTRLTVV.

The rearrangement joins TRBV6-5 to TRBJ1-1; 9 nucleotides align to TRBD1. V shed 6 bases and J 1 base; nucleotides not matched to a gene: 6. The CDR3 sequence is 15 residues long. Per germline, CDR1 MNHEY and CDR2 SVGAGI. The CDR3 sequence is CASRSGQGWNTEAFF. The CDR3, as DNA: TGTGCCAGCAGATCCGGACAGGGGTGGAACACTGAAGCTTTCTTT.

This chain uses TRBV5-1 with TRBJ1-4, with 10 bases matching TRBD1. The CDR3 is made up of 17 amino acids. With V trimmed by 4 bases and J by 0 bases, 6 bases remained unmatched. Germline loops: CDR1 SGHRS, CDR2 YFSETQ. DNA of the CDR3: TGCGCCAGCAGCCCGGGGGACAGGGGTGCAACTAATGAAAAACTGTTTTTT. It is translated as CASSPGDRGATNEKLFF. Full variable domain (remainder filled in from reference TRBV5-1 and TRBJ1-4): KAGVTQTPRYLIKTRGQQVTLSCSPISGHRSVSWYQQTPGQGLQFLFEYFSETQRNKGNFPGRFSGRQFSNSRSEMNVSTLELGDSALYLCASSPGDRGATNEKLFFGSGTQLSVL.

The chain's CDR3 is CASSQSQVGYV. CDR3 nucleotides: TGCGCCAGCAGTCAATCCCAGGTTGGGTACGTC. The chain is built from TRBV23-1 and TRBJ2-7, with D unresolved. Being an ORF, TRBV23-1 has a function that is uncertain. The CDR3 contains 11 residues. V gave up 0 bases and J gave up 12 bases, with 9 bases separating them.

The chain has TRBV9 and TRBJ2-1, with a weak D call TRBD1 (6 bases). Germline V gene lookup returns CDR1 SGDLS and CDR2 YYNGEE. Deletions cut 4 bases from V and 0 bases from J, with 14 bases between. The CDR3 sequence is 16 residues long. The CDR3: CASSPEGGRSYNEQFF. The CDR3 region has the DNA TGTGCCAGCAGCCCCGAAGGGGGACGCTCCTACAATGAGCAGTTCTTC. The full variable domain, in which reference TRBV9 and TRBJ2-1 provide the parts outside the CDR3, is DSGVTQTPKHLITATGQRVTLRCSPRSGDLSVYWYQQSLDQGLQFLIQYYNGEERAKGNILERFSAQQFPDLHSELNLSSLELGDSALYFCASSPEGGRSYNEQFFGPGTRLTVL.

The CDR3 sequence is CASSLAVQGNSPLHF. CDR3 in DNA: TGTGCCAGCAGCTTGGCCGTACAGGGGAATTCACCCCTCCACTTT. The chain couples TRBV5-4 to TRBJ1-6; TRBD1 aligns across 7 bases. The germline gives CDR1 SGHNT, CDR2 YYREEE (reference sequence). The CDR3 consists of 15 residues. With 0 bases clipped from V and 7 bases from J, the junction kept 4 bases outside the gene matches.

The chain recombines TRBV2 with TRBJ2-5; TRBD1 matches 7 bases. Trimming removed 4 bases from V and 1 base from J; junction bases left unmatched: 6. Germline V gene sequence: CDR1 SNHLY, CDR2 FYNNEI. The CDR3 spans 15 residues. In DNA form, the CDR3 reads TGTGCCAGCAGTGGAGGGGGCTTAGCCCAAGAGACCCAGTACTTC. Translation gives CASSGGGLAQETQYF.

This sequence joins TRBV7-9 and TRBJ2-1, with D possibly being TRBD2 (5 bases). The V end lost 3 bases, the J end lost 0 bases, and 12 bases lay between the germline ends. Germline-derived CDR1 and CDR2 are SEHNR and FQNEAQ (reference sequence). This CDR3 has 16 residues. The CDR3 sequence: CASSLGLGSSYNEQFF. The CDR3 bases are TGTGCCAGCAGCTTGGGGTTGGGGAGCTCCTACAATGAGCAGTTCTTC. Drawing the rest from reference TRBV7-9 and TRBJ2-1, the complete variable domain is DTGVSQNPRHKITKRGQNVTFRCDPISEHNRLYWYRQTLGQGPEFLTYFQNEAQLEKSRLLSDRFSAERPKGSFSTLEIQRTEQGDSAMYLCASSLGLGSSYNEQFFGPGTRLTVL.

This chain joins TRBV7-6 and TRBJ2-5; 11 nucleotides agree with TRBD1. The CDR3 extends over 15 amino acids. Germline V CDR1 and CDR2: SGHVS, FNYEAQ. The V segment lost 1 base and the J segment 5 bases; nucleotides outside the gene matches: 3. The CDR3 spells CASSLGTGGMETQYF. In DNA form, the CDR3 reads TGTGCCAGCAGCTTAGGGACAGGGGGCATGGAGACCCAGTACTTC.

This clone was detected once. The genes are TRBV5-1 and TRBJ1-5, with 9 bases matching TRBD1. V lost 1 base, J lost 5 bases, and 4 bases stayed unmatched. The CDR3 has 15 amino acids. CDR1 is SGHRS and CDR2 is YFSETQ in the germline V gene. The CDR3 DNA is TGCGCCAGCAGCTTGTCGACAGGGGGGGATCAGCCCCAGCATTTT. It encodes CASSLSTGGDQPQHF.

J is TRBJ2-3 and V is TRBV5-1; 7 bases are shared with TRBD2. The germline V gene has CDR1 SGHRS and CDR2 YFSETQ. With V trimmed by 4 bases and J by 2 bases, 13 bases remained unmatched. The CDR3 has 17 amino acids. CDR3 nucleotide sequence: TGCGCCAGCAGCCCTGACACAGCGGGACTGCCCACAGATACGCAGTATTTT. Translation: CASSPDTAGLPTDTQYF.

This sequence joins TRBV2 and TRBJ2-5; 14 nucleotides agree with TRBD2. CDR1 SNHLY and CDR2 FYNNEI come from the germline V gene. V dropped 3 bases and J dropped 4; count of bases not matched to a gene: 10. CDR3 length: 18 residues. The CDR3 region has the DNA TGTGCCAGCAGTGACCCCTCCCCGACTAGCGGGGGGGGAGAGACCCAGTACTTC. It translates to CASSDPSPTSGGGETQYF. Using reference TRBV2 and TRBJ2-5 for the parts outside the CDR3, the full variable domain is EPEVTQTPSHQVTQMGQEVILRCVPISNHLYFYWYRQILGQKVEFLVSFYNNEISEKSEIFDDQFSVERPDGSNFTLKIRSTKLEDSAMYFCASSDPSPTSGGGETQYFGPGTRLLVL.

This chain connects TRBV9 to TRBJ2-1, with TRBD2 matching 7 bases. Per the germline V gene, CDR1 is SGDLS and CDR2 is YYNGEE. V lost 4 bases to trimming and J lost 4 bases; unmatched junction nucleotides: 11. The CDR3 length is 16 residues. CDR3 DNA: TGTGCCAGCAGCCACTCCCTAGCGGATAGGTACAATGAGCAGTTCTTC. It specifies CASSHSLADRYNEQFF.

V usage is TRBV6-5 and J usage is TRBJ1-5; 8 positions match TRBD1. The CDR3 contains 13 residues. V lost 6 bases, J lost 6 bases, and 4 bases stayed unmatched. Germline assignment: CDR1 MNHEY and CDR2 SVGAGI. The CDR3: CASRDRESQPQHF. CDR3 coding DNA: TGTGCCAGCAGGGACAGGGAAAGTCAGCCCCAGCATTTT.

The chain is built from TRBV14 and TRBJ1-1; no definite D call. CDR1 SGHDN and CDR2 FVKESK come from the germline V gene. V was clipped by 2 bases and J by 1 base, with 14 bases between them. The CDR3 is 16 amino acids. This CDR3 is CASSQLGRERNTEAFF. In nucleotides, the CDR3 is TGTGCCAGCAGCCAACTCGGACGGGAAAGGAACACTGAAGCTTTCTTT.

This clone was seen only a few times. J is TRBJ1-2 and V is TRBV4-1; 9 nucleotides line up with TRBD1. With V trimmed by 0 bases and J by 7 bases, 6 bases remained unmatched. The CDR3 is 15 residues long. Germline lookup yields CDR1 MGHRA and CDR2 YSYEKL. The chain's CDR3 is CASSQEGTGWVGYTF. Here the CDR3 DNA reads TGCGCCAGCAGCCAAGAGGGGACAGGGTGGGTTGGCTACACCTTC.

The J gene is TRBJ2-5, the V gene TRBV14, with 8 nucleotides matching TRBD2. CDR3 size: 18 residues. The V gene's germline CDR1 is SGHDN and CDR2 FVKESK. After removal of 4 bases from V and 0 bases from J, the junction contained 13 bases not matched to a gene. CDR3 protein: CASSPRTIRGGYQETQYF. Written as DNA, the CDR3 is TGTGCCAGCAGCCCCAGGACCATTCGGGGGGGATACCAAGAGACCCAGTACTTC.

The chain uses TRBV30 and TRBJ1-2; D is uncertain. The length of the CDR3 is 12 residues. V lost 1 base and J 2 bases, leaving 5 bases between the germline ends. In germline, CDR1 is GTSNPN, CDR2 SVGIG (reference sequence). The CDR3 DNA reads as TGTGCCTGGAGTGCGGGAAACTATGGCTACACCTTC. Translated: CAWSAGNYGYTF. Based on the CDR3 plus reference TRBV30 and TRBJ1-2, the full variable domain is SQTIHQWPATLVQPVGSPLSLECTVEGTSNPNLYWYRQAAGRGLQLLFYSVGIGQISSEVPQNLSASRPQDRQFILSSKKLLLSDSGFYLCAWSAGNYGYTFGSGTRLTVV.

The CDR3 here is CASSLMSGQGASRGFVELFF. CDR3 DNA sequence: TGTGCCAGCAGCTTAATGTCGGGACAGGGGGCGTCCCGGGGATTTGTGGAGCTGTTTTTT. V usage is TRBV7-6 and J usage is TRBJ2-2; 12 nucleotides line up with TRBD1. Trimming at V came to 2 bases and at J to 10 bases, leaving 20 bases not matched to a gene. The length of the CDR3 is 20 residues. Germline V gene lookup returns CDR1 SGHVS and CDR2 FNYEAQ.